This T cell receptor (beta chain) was observed in a study of PD-1 blockade in classical Hodgkin lymphoma. For the study at large: Patients were infused with nivolumab 3 mg/kg every 2 weeks.

The time point was: cycle 4 day 1 (C4D1), after five to seven weeks of nivolumab. Each patient's relapse followed autologous stem cell transplantation, and brentuximab vedotin exposure varied. Study findings and constraints: Baseline diversity was lower in partial responders and progressors than complete responders.

Concerning this clone itself: Its antigen is as yet unknown.

Produced via immunoSEQ multiplex PCR; TCRdb's table is partial and in-frame only. The sample has 80,000 to 100,000 clones, more than 85% seen once; the top ten hold roughly 2.1%. The CDR3 has 14 residues. Germline lookup yields CDR1 MDHEN and CDR2 SYDVKM. V was trimmed by 1 base and J by 7 bases, leaving 10 bases between them. This chain joins TRBV28 and TRBJ1-4, with a possible D match to TRBD1 (5 bases). The sequence came from a human donor with classical Hodgkin lymphoma. The sequencing here drew on peripheral blood mononuclear cells (PBMCs), taken before the fourth cycle of nivolumab. The CDR3 loop is CASSLLRQGEKLFF. The CDR3 DNA reads as TGTGCCAGCAGTTTATTGAGGCAGGGTGAAAAACTGTTTTTT.